Each of the 8 T cell receptor beta chains below was sequenced from the same sample in a study of T cell changes during pregnancy in multiple sclerosis. Sequenced by immunoSEQ multiplex PCR; TCRdb stores in-frame clones only, minus some. The table shows about 32,000 clones, with roughly nine tenths occurring only once. The sequences come from CD8+ T cells from peripheral blood mononuclear cells, collected in the second trimester of pregnancy. The receptor set was obtained from a female donor in good health, enrolled as a control in a pregnancy study.

This sequence joins TRBV5-1 and TRBJ2-7; a weak D match, TRBD2 (6 bases). V dropped 1 base and J dropped 4 bases, with 15 bases sitting between them. The CDR3 length is 15 residues. CDR1 and CDR2 from the germline V gene are SGHRS and YFSETQ. CDR3 region: CASSLTGDGIYEQYF. In DNA form, the CDR3 reads TGCGCCAGCAGCTTGACGGGGGACGGGATTTACGAGCAGTACTTC.

The V gene is TRBV10-2, the J gene TRBJ2-7; D may be TRBD2 (6 bases). Germline V lookup: CDR1 WSHSY, CDR2 SAAADI. Between the trimmed V and J ends, which lost 6 bases and 3 bases, there was a span of 15 bases. This CDR3 is built from 14 residues. The CDR3 loop reads CASRDESGLYEQYF. CDR3 sequence (DNA): TGCGCCAGCAGGGACGAGTCGGGACTCTACGAGCAGTACTTC.

The V call is TRBV2, the J call TRBJ2-1; D gene unclear. The CDR3 runs to 11 residues. Trimming stripped 3 bases from V and 8 bases from J, with 5 bases between. Germline V gene lookup returns CDR1 SNHLY and CDR2 FYNNEI. CDR3 protein: CASSDPDEQFF. CDR3 in DNA: TGTGCCAGCAGTGACCCGGATGAGCAGTTCTTC.

This clone showed up just a few times. The genes are TRBV6-6 and TRBJ2-7, with TRBD2 identical over 11 bases. V shed 6 bases, J shed 4 bases, and the junction held 8 bases outside the gene matches. CDR3 size: 15 residues. Germline assignment: CDR1 MNHNY and CDR2 SVGAGI (reference sequence). CDR3 sequence (DNA): TGTGCCAGCAGGGGATCCGGGACTAGCGGATACGAGCAGTACTTC. Amino acids: CASRGSGTSGYEQYF.

The chain uses TRBV6-6 and TRBJ2-7, with 8 bases identical to TRBD1. This CDR3 contains 15 residues. Germline CDR1 reads MNHNY; CDR2 reads SVGAGI (reference sequence). V was pared by 2 bases and J by 3 bases, with 6 bases of the junction left unmatched. The CDR3 is CASSYSSGGGYEQYF. The CDR3 DNA reads TGTGCCAGCAGTTACAGTTCAGGGGGCGGCTACGAGCAGTACTTC.

The chain has TRBV14 and TRBJ2-7, with 9 positions matching TRBD1. From germline, CDR1 is SGHDN and CDR2 FVKESK. The CDR3 contains 14 residues. Trimming removed 3 bases from V and 4 bases from J; junction bases left unmatched: 4. The chain's CDR3 is CASSHGTGSYEQYF. CDR3 bases: TGTGCCAGCAGCCACGGGACAGGGTCATACGAGCAGTACTTC.

J is TRBJ1-3 and V is TRBV9, with 9 bases aligning to TRBD1. This CDR3 is 17 amino acids long. V shed 2 bases and J 4 bases; nucleotides not matched to a gene: 10. The germline V gene encodes CDR1 SGDLS and CDR2 YYNGEE. CDR3 DNA sequence: TGTGCCAGCAGCGTTGGGGACACAGGGGGCTTAGGAAACACCATATATTTT. Translated: CASSVGDTGGLGNTIYF. Supplemented by reference TRBV9 and TRBJ1-3, the full variable domain reads DSGVTQTPKHLITATGQRVTLRCSPRSGDLSVYWYQQSLDQGLQFLIQYYNGEERAKGNILERFSAQQFPDLHSELNLSSLELGDSALYFCASSVGDTGGLGNTIYFGEGSWLTVV.

This sequence joins TRBV4-3 and TRBJ1-1; 7 positions agree with TRBD1. The junction had 9 bases not matched to a gene; V was cut back by 4 bases and J by 1 base. CDR1 is LGHNA, CDR2 YSLEER, per germline. The CDR3 length is 16 residues. The CDR3 sequence: CASSPQTSGGNTEAFF. The CDR3 bases are TGCGCCAGCAGCCCTCAAACGTCAGGGGGGAACACTGAAGCTTTCTTT.